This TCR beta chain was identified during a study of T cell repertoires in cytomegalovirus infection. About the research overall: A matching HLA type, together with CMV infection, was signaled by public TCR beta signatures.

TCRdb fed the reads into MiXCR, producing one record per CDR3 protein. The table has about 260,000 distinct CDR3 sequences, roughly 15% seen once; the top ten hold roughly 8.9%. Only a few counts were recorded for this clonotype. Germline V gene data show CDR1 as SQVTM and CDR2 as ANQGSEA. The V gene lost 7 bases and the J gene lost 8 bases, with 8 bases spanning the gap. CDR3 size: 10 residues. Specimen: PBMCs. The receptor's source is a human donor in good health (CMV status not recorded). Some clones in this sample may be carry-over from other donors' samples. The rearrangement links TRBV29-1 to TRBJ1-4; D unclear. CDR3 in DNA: TGCAGCGCCGTGGGGGAAAAACTGTTTTTT. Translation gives CSAVGEKLFF.